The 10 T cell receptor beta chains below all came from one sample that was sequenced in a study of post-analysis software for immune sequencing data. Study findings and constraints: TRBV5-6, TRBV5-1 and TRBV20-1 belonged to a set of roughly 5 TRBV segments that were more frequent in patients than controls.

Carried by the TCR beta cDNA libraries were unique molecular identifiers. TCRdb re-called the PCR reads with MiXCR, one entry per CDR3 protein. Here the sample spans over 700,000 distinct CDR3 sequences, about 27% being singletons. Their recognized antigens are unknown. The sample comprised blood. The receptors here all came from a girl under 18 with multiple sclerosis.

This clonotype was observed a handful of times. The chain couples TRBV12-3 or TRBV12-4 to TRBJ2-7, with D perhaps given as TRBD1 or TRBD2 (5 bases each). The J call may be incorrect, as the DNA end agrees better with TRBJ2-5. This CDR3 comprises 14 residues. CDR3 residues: CASSRGTDKETQYF. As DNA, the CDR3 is TGTGCCAGCAGTCGAGGGACGGATAAAGAGACCCAGTACTTC.

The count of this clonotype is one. In DNA form, the CDR3 reads TGCAGTGCTAGCCCTAGCGGGGGTGTCTACGAGCAGTACTTC. Residues: CSASPSGGVYEQYF. The chain uses TRBV20-1 and TRBJ2-5; 10 bases map to TRBD2. TRBJ2-7 matches the DNA end more closely, so the J call is doubtful. From germline, CDR1 is DFQATT and CDR2 SNEGSKA (reference sequence). The CDR3 extends over 14 amino acids.

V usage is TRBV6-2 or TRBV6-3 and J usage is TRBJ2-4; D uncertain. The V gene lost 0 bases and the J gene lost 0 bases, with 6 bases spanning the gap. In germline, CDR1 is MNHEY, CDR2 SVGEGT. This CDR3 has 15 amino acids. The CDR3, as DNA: TGTGCCAGCAGTTACTCGAGTGTAGCCAAAAACATTCAGTACTTC. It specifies CASSYSSVAKNIQYF.

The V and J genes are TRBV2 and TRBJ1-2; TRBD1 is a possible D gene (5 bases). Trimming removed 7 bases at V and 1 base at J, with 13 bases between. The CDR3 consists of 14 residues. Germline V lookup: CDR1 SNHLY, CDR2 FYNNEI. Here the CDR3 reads CASIRQPFNYGYTF. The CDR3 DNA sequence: TGTGCCAGCATACGACAGCCATTTAACTATGGCTACACCTTC.

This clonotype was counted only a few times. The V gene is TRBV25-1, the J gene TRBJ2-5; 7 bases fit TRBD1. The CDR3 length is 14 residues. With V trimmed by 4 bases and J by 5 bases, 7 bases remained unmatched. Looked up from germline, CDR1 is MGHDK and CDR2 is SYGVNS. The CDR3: CASSVGQARETQYF. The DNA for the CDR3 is TGTGCCAGCAGTGTCGGACAGGCCAGGGAGACCCAGTACTTC.

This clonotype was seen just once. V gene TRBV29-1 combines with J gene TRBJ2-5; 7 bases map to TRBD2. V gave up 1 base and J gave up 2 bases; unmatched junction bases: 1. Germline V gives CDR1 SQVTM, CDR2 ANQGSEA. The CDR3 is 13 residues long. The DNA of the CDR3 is TGCAGCGTTGAAGTGGGGGGGCAAGAGACCCAGTACTTC. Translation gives CSVEVGGQETQYF.

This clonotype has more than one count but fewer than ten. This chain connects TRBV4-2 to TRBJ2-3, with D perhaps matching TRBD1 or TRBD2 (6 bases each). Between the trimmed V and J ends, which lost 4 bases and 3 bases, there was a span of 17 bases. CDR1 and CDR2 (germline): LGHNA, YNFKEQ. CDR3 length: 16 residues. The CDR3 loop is CASSPTPGGRTDTQYF. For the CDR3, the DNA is TGTGCCAGCAGCCCCACCCCCGGGGGCCGTACAGATACGCAGTATTTT.

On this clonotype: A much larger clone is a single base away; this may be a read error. CDR3 in amino acids: CSARVAGRGADVLTF. The CDR3 nucleotides are TGCAGTGCTAGAGTTGCAGGGCGTGGGGCCGACGTCCTGACTTTC. The chain joins TRBV20-1 to TRBJ2-6, with a possible D match to TRBD1 (5 bases). CDR3 length: 15 amino acids. Germline V gene sequence: CDR1 DFQATT, CDR2 SNEGSKA (reference sequence).

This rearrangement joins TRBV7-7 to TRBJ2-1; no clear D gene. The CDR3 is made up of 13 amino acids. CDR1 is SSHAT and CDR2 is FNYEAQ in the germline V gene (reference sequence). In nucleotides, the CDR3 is TGTGCTAACAGCTTAGAAGCCTACAATGAGCAGTTCTTC. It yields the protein CANSLEAYNEQFF.

CDR3 protein: CSASGRVAGGLGKNIQYF. As DNA, the CDR3 is TGCAGTGCTAGTGGGAGAGTAGCGGGAGGGCTAGGCAAAAACATTCAGTACTTC. This chain links TRBV20-1 with TRBJ2-4, with 11 positions matching TRBD2. Germline CDR1 DFQATT, CDR2 SNEGSKA (reference sequence). This CDR3 is 18 amino acids long. V dropped 3 bases and J dropped 3; count of bases not matched to a gene: 13.